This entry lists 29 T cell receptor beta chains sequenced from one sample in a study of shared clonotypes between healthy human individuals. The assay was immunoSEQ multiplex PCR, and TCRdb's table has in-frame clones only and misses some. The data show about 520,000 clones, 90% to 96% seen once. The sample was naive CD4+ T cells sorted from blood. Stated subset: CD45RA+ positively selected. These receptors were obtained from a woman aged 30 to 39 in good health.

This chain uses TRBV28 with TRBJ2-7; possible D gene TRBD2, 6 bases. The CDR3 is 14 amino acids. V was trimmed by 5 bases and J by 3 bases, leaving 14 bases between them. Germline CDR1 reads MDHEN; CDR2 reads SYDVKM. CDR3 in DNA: TGTGCCAGCAGTCCCGGGGGAGCGAACTACGAGCAGTACTTC. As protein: CASSPGGANYEQYF.

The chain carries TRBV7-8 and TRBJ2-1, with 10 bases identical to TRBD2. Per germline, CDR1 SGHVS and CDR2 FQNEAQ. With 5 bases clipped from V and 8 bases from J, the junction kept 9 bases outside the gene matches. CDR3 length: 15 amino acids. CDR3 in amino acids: CASSNSGRFIDEQFF. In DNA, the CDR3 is TGTGCCAGCAGCAATAGCGGGAGGTTCATAGATGAGCAGTTCTTC.

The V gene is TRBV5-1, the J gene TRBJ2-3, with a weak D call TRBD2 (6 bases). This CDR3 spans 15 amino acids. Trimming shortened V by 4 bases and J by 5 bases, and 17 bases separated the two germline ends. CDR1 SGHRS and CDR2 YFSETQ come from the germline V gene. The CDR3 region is CASSRSTGDGDTQYF. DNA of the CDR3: TGCGCCAGCAGCCGTTCTACGGGAGACGGAGATACGCAGTATTTT.

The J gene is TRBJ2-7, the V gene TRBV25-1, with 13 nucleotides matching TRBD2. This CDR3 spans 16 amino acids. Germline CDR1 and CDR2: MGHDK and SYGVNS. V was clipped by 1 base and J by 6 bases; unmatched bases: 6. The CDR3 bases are TGTGCCAGCAGTGAATCTCGGACTAGCGGGAGACCCGAGCAGTACTTC. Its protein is CASSESRTSGRPEQYF.

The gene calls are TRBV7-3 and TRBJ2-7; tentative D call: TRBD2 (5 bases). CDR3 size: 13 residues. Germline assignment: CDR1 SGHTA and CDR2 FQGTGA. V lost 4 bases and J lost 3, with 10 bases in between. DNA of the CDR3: TGTGCCAGCAGCTCGACTACAAACTACGAGCAGTACTTC. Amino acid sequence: CASSSTTNYEQYF.

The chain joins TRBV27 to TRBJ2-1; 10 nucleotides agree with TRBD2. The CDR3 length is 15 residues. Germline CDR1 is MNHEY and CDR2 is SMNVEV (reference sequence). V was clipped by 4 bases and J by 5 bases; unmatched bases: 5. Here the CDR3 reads CASSSLGLADNEQFF. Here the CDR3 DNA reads TGTGCCAGCAGTTCCCTCGGACTAGCGGACAATGAGCAGTTCTTC.

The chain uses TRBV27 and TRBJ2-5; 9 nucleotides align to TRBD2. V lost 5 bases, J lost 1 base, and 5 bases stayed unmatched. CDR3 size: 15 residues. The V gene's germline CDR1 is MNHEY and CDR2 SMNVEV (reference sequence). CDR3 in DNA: TGTGCCAGCAGTCGGCAGCGGGAGGTCCAAGAGACCCAGTACTTC. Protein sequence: CASSRQREVQETQYF.

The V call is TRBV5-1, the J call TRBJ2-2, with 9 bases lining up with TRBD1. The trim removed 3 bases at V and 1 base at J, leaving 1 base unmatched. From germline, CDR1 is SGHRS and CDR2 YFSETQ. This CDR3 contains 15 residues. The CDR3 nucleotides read TGCGCCAGCAGCTGGGACAGGGTGAACACCGGGGAGCTGTTTTTT. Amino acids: CASSWDRVNTGELFF.

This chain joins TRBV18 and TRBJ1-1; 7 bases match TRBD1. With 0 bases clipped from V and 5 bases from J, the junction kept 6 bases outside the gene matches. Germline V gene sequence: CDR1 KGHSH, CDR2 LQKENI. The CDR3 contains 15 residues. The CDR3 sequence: CASSPPQGGRTEAFF. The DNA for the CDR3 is TGTGCCAGCTCACCACCTCAGGGGGGGCGAACTGAAGCTTTCTTT.

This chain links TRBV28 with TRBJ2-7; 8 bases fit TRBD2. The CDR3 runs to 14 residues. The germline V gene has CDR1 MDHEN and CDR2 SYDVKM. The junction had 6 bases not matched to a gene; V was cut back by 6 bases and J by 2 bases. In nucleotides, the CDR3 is TGTGCCAGCAGGGGGACTAGTGTGACCTACGAGCAGTACTTC. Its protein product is CASRGTSVTYEQYF.

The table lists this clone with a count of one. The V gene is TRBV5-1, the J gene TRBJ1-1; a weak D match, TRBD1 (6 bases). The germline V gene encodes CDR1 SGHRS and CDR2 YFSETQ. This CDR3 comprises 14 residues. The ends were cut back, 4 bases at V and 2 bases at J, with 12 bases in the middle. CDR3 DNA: TGCGCCAGCAGCGAGGGACAAGGAAACACTGAAGCTTTCTTT. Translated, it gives CASSEGQGNTEAFF.

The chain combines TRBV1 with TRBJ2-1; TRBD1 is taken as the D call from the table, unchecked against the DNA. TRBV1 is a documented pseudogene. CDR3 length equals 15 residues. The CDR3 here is CTSSLCRGALVEQFF. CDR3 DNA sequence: TGCACCAGCAGCTTATGCCGTGGGGCACTTGTTGAGCAGTTCTTC.

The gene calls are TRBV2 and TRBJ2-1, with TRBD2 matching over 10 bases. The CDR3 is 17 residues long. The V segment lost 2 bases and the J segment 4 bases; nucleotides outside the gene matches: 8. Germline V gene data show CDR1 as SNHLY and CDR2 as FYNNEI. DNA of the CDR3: TGTGCCAGCAGTGAACCGGATCTAGCGGGAGAGTACAATGAGCAGTTCTTC. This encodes CASSEPDLAGEYNEQFF. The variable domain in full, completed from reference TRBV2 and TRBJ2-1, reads EPEVTQTPSHQVTQMGQEVILRCVPISNHLYFYWYRQILGQKVEFLVSFYNNEISEKSEIFDDQFSVERPDGSNFTLKIRSTKLEDSAMYFCASSEPDLAGEYNEQFFGPGTRLTVL.

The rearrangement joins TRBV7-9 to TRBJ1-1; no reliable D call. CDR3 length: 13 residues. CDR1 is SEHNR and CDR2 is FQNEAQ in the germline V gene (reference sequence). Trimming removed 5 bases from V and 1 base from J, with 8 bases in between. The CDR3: CASSRTENTEAFF. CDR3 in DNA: TGTGCCAGCAGCCGTACCGAGAACACTGAAGCTTTCTTT. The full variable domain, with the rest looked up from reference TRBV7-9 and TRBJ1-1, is DTGVSQNPRHKITKRGQNVTFRCDPISEHNRLYWYRQTLGQGPEFLTYFQNEAQLEKSRLLSDRFSAERPKGSFSTLEIQRTEQGDSAMYLCASSRTENTEAFFGQGTRLTVV.

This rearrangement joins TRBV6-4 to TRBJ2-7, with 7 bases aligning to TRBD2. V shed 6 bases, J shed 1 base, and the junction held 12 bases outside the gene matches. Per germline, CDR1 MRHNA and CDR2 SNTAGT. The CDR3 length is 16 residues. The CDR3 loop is CASRAASGKFSYEQYF. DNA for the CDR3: TGTGCCAGCAGGGCGGCTAGCGGAAAATTTTCCTACGAGCAGTACTTC.

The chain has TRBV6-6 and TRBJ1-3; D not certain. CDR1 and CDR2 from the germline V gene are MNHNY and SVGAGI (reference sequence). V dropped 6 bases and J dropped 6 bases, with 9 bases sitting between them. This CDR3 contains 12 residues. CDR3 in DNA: TGTGCCAGCAGCCCTTCTATAAACACCATATATTTT. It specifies CASSPSINTIYF.

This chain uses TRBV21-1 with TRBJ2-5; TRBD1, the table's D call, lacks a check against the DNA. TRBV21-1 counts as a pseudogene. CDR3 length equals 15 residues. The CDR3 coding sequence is TGTGCCAGCAGCAAAGCGGAAACCAGGAAAGAGACCCAGTACTTC. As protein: CASSKAETRKETQYF.

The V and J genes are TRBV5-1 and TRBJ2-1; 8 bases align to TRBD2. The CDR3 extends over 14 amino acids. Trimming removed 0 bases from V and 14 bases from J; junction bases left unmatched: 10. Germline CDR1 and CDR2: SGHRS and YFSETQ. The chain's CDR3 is CASSLGSSGTGKFF. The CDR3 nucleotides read TGCGCCAGCAGCTTGGGTAGTAGCGGGACCGGGAAGTTCTTC.

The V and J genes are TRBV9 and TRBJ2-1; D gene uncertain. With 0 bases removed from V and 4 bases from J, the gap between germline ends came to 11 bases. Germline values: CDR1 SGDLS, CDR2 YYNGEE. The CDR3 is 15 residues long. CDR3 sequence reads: CASSVAPGQYNEQFF. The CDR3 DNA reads TGTGCCAGCAGCGTAGCCCCCGGCCAGTACAATGAGCAGTTCTTC.

The DNA for the CDR3 is TGTGCCAGCAGTTCTCAACCCGGGGCCCACGAGCAGTACTTC. The encoded protein is CASSSQPGAHEQYF. This chain connects TRBV28 to TRBJ2-7; D is perhaps TRBD1 or TRBD2 (5 bases each). V was trimmed by 4 bases and J by 5 bases, leaving 15 bases between them. CDR3 length equals 14 residues. Per the germline V gene, CDR1 is MDHEN and CDR2 is SYDVKM.

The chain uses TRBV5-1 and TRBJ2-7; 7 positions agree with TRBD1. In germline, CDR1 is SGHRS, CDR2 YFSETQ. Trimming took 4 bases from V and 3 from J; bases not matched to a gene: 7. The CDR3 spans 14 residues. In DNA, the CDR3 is TGCGCCAGCAGCCCCGGGACAGAGCACTACGAGCAGTACTTC. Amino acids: CASSPGTEHYEQYF.

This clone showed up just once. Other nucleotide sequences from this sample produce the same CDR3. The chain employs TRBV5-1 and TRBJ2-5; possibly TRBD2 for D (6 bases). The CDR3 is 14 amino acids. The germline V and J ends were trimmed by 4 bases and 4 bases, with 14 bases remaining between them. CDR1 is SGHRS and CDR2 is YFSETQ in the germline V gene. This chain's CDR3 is CASSLGSSGETQYF. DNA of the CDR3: TGCGCCAGCAGCCTCGGGAGTTCTGGAGAGACCCAGTACTTC.

The CDR3 DNA follows: TGTGCCAGCAGCTTGGACAGTTCTTATCGTGGCTACACCTTC. Amino acid sequence: CASSLDSSYRGYTF. V is TRBV5-8 and J is TRBJ1-2; D not resolved. V gave up 0 bases and J gave up 7 bases, with 13 bases separating them. Germline CDR1 SGHTS, CDR2 YDEGEE. The CDR3 is made up of 14 amino acids.

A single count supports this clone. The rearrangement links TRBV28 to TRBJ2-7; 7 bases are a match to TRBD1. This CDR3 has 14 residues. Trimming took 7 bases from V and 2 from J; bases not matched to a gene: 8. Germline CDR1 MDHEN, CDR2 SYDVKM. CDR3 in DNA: TGTGCCAGCATCCCGGGACAGACAACCTACGAGCAGTACTTC. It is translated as CASIPGQTTYEQYF.

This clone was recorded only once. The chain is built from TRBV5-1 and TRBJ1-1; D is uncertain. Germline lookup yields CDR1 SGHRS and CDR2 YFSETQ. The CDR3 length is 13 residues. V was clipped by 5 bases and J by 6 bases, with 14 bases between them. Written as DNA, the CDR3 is TGCGCCAGCAGAGGGATCGGGTCCGCTGAAGCTTTCTTT. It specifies CASRGIGSAEAFF.

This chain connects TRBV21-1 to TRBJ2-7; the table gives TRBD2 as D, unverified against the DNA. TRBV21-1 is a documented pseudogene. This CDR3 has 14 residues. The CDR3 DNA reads TGTGCCAGCAGCCTCAGCGGGAGGTCCTACGAGCAGTACTTC. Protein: CASSLSGRSYEQYF.

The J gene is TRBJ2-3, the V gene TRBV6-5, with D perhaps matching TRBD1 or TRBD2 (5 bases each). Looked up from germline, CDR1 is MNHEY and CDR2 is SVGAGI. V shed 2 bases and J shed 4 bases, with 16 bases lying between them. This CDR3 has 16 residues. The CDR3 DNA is TGTGCCAGCAGTTACCTCGGAAGCCCGGGGCCAGATACGCAGTATTTT. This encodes CASSYLGSPGPDTQYF.

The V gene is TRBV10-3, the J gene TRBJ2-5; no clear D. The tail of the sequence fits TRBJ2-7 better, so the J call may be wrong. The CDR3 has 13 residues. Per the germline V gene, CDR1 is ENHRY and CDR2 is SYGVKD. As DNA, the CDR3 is TGTGCCATCATGTCGGGCAGCTCCTACGAGCAGTACTTC. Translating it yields CAIMSGSSYEQYF.

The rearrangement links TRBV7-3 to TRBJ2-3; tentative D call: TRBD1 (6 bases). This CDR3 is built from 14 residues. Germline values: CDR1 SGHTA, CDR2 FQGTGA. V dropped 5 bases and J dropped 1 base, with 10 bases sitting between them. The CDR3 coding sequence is TGTGCCAGCAGCCTACAGGGACGCACAGATACGCAGTATTTT. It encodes CASSLQGRTDTQYF.